This T cell receptor (beta chain) was retrieved from a study of early T cells in non-severe SARS-CoV-2 infection. At the level of the study: Investigators sequenced bulk RNA drawn from unsorted whole blood, and chains remained unpaired. Whole-study findings and limits: Using VDJdb, the matching emphasized anti-spike CD8 responses while missing private and CD4 specificities.

Unique molecular identifier tags were affixed to discrete cDNA molecules. TCRdb used MiXCR to reprocess the 5' RACE reads, holding one entry per CDR3 protein. Altogether 85,000 to 100,000 distinct CDR3 sequences are present, about 15% being singletons, with the ten largest covering roughly 1.3%. With respect to this clonotype: Antigen: not known.

Trimming shortened V by 1 base and J by 5 bases, and 12 bases separated the two germline ends. Germline lookup yields CDR1 SGHVS and CDR2 FQNEAQ. This CDR3 contains 14 residues. The clonotype originates from an adult who was a healthcare worker with PCR-confirmed SARS-CoV-2 infection or an uninfected control (not recorded which). The material sequenced was whole blood. This chain uses TRBV7-8 with TRBJ2-7; D is possibly TRBD2 (6 bases). The CDR3 nucleotides read TGTGCCAGCAGCTTAGGCGGGCGCGGGGACGAGCAGTACTTC. This sequence encodes CASSLGGRGDEQYF.